The 21 T cell receptor beta chains below were found in one sample sequenced in a study of blood T cell repertoires in COVID-19. Assay used: immunoSEQ multiplex PCR; TCRdb lists only in-frame clones, some missing. The sample contains about 98,000 clones, 70% to 85% of which appear only once. Material: peripheral blood. These TCRs come from a man between 60 and 75 years old with active or convalescent COVID-19.

The V and J genes are TRBV12-3 or TRBV12-4 and TRBJ1-2, with 7 bases identical to TRBD1. There are 13 residues in the CDR3. V gave up 5 bases and J gave up 7 bases; unmatched junction bases: 7. Here the CDR3 DNA reads TGTGCCAGCAGTGCGGGACAGTTACCTGGCTACACCTTC. This codes for CASSAGQLPGYTF.

DNA for the CDR3: TGCGCCAGCAGCCCGGAGGGACCAATTAGGGGTGAGCAGTTCTTC. Residues: CASSPEGPIRGEQFF. J is TRBJ2-1 and V is TRBV5-1; D possibly corresponds to TRBD2 (6 bases). The CDR3 contains 15 residues. The germline V gene has CDR1 SGHRS and CDR2 YFSETQ. V was shortened by 4 bases and J by 9 bases, with 20 bases between the two germline ends.

This chain joins TRBV7-3 and TRBJ2-3, with D uncertain. Germline lookup yields CDR1 SGHTA and CDR2 FQGTGA. The CDR3 contains 15 residues. The V gene lost 3 bases and the J gene lost 0 bases, with 10 bases spanning the gap. The CDR3 sequence is CASSLRGTSTDTQYF. The CDR3 DNA sequence: TGTGCCAGCAGCTTGAGAGGTACTAGCACAGATACGCAGTATTTT.

J is TRBJ2-3 and V is TRBV5-1; 11 bases agree with TRBD1. The CDR3 covers 15 residues. Germline CDR1 is SGHRS and CDR2 is YFSETQ. Losses at the gene ends were 5 bases for V and 3 bases for J; bases not matched to a gene: 5. CDR3 nucleotides: TGCGCCAGCAGACTCGGACAGGGGGCAACAGATACGCAGTATTTT. Encoded protein: CASRLGQGATDTQYF.

This chain links TRBV23-1 with TRBJ2-3, with 8 bases that match TRBD1. TRBV23-1 is assigned to the ORF class and has an uncertain function. V lost 6 bases, J lost 2 bases, and 7 bases stayed unmatched. The CDR3 has 15 residues. DNA of the CDR3: TGCGCCAGCAGCCCGACAGGGGCCAACACAGATACGCAGTATTTT. Protein sequence: CASSPTGANTDTQYF.

The rearrangement links TRBV27 to TRBJ2-7; 8 bases map to TRBD1. Losses at the gene ends were 3 bases for V and 6 bases for J; bases not matched to a gene: 13. The CDR3 sequence is 16 residues long. Germline-derived CDR1 and CDR2 are MNHEY and SMNVEV (reference sequence). This CDR3 reads CASSLSHGTGILEQYF. The CDR3 coding sequence is TGTGCCAGCAGTTTGTCTCACGGGACAGGAATTCTCGAGCAGTACTTC.

The V gene is TRBV2, the J gene TRBJ2-1; maybe TRBD2 (6 bases). The V and J ends lost 3 bases and 8 bases respectively, with 17 bases between them. CDR1 is SNHLY, CDR2 FYNNEI, per germline. The CDR3 extends over 15 amino acids. The CDR3 is CASSDRLERRDEQFF. As DNA, the CDR3 is TGTGCCAGCAGTGATAGGCTAGAACGGAGGGATGAGCAGTTCTTC.

The chain couples TRBV12-3 or TRBV12-4 to TRBJ1-1; TRBD1 is a possible D gene (5 bases). V lost 4 bases and J 7 bases, leaving 13 bases between the germline ends. The CDR3 sequence is 13 residues long. The CDR3 DNA is TGTGCCAGCAGTTGGCTTGGACATTTTGAAGCTTTCTTT. Its protein is CASSWLGHFEAFF.

The chain employs TRBV3-1 (or the pseudogene TRBV3-2) and TRBJ2-4; D is perhaps TRBD1 (6 bases). The CDR3 sequence is 15 residues long. From germline, CDR1 is LGHDT and CDR2 YNNKEL (reference sequence). Trimming removed 5 bases at V and 3 bases at J, with 14 bases between. CDR3 sequence: CASSFIQGGKNIQYF. In DNA form, the CDR3 reads TGTGCCAGCAGCTTCATACAGGGTGGCAAAAACATTCAGTACTTC.

This clone was observed a handful of times. The J gene is TRBJ2-4, the V gene TRBV30, with 9 bases lining up with TRBD1. Germline loops: CDR1 GTSNPN, CDR2 SVGIG (reference sequence). The CDR3 sequence is 15 residues long. V lost 1 base to trimming and J lost 9 bases; unmatched junction nucleotides: 10. The CDR3 loop is CAWSDPGQGSGIQYF. For the CDR3, the DNA is TGTGCCTGGAGTGATCCGGGACAGGGAAGTGGCATTCAGTACTTC.

The rearrangement joins TRBV27 to TRBJ1-2; 9 bases line up with TRBD1. This CDR3 region has 16 residues. Trimming removed 5 bases from V and 3 bases from J; junction bases left unmatched: 10. The germline CDR1 and CDR2 sequences are MNHEY and SMNVEV (reference sequence). In nucleotides, the CDR3 is TGTGCCAGCAGTACCGCCTCTGGACAGGGGTACTATGGCTACACCTTC. It is translated as CASSTASGQGYYGYTF.

Only a few counts were recorded for this clone. The V gene is TRBV4-3, the J gene TRBJ2-1, with a weak D call TRBD1 (6 bases). Germline-derived CDR1 and CDR2 are LGHNA and YSLEER. The CDR3 contains 16 residues. Trimming stripped 0 bases from V and 6 bases from J, with 15 bases between. CDR3 bases: TGCGCCAGCAGCCAAGAAACAGGGCCTCAGGGCAATGAGCAGTTCTTC. Translation: CASSQETGPQGNEQFF.

The chain has TRBV10-2 and TRBJ1-2; D unclear. The CDR3 totals 13 residues. Trimming removed 8 bases at V and 2 bases at J, with 12 bases between. The germline CDR1 and CDR2 sequences are WSHSY and SAAADI. The CDR3: CASATSGNYGYTF. The CDR3 nucleotides read TGCGCCAGCGCAACCTCCGGGAACTATGGCTACACCTTC.

The chain is built from TRBV24-1 and TRBJ2-1, with a tentative D call TRBD1 (6 bases). CDR3 length equals 13 residues. Germline CDR1 is KGHDR and CDR2 is SFDVKD. V lost 8 bases to trimming and J lost 6 bases, with 13 bases between them. The CDR3 loop is CATTGGGGNEQFF. The CDR3 DNA reads TGTGCCACCACCGGTGGGGGCGGCAATGAGCAGTTCTTC.

The rearrangement uses TRBV28 and TRBJ2-1, with D tentatively TRBD1 (6 bases). From germline, CDR1 is MDHEN and CDR2 SYDVKM. V was cut by 4 bases and J by 0 bases, with 16 bases left in between. The CDR3 runs to 17 residues. CDR3 protein: CASSSLGHLSSYNEQFF. CDR3 nucleotides: TGTGCCAGCAGTTCTCTGGGACACCTAAGCTCCTACAATGAGCAGTTCTTC. The complete variable domain, with remaining parts taken from reference TRBV28 and TRBJ2-1, reads DVKVTQSSRYLVKRTGEKVFLECVQDMDHENMFWYRQDPGLGLRLIYFSYDVKMKEKGDIPEGYSVSREKKERFSLILESASTNQTSMYLCASSSLGHLSSYNEQFFGPGTRLTVL.

The V gene is TRBV28, the J gene TRBJ1-2, with TRBD1 identical over 12 bases. CDR3 length: 17 residues. The junction had 15 bases not matched to a gene; V was cut back by 8 bases and J by 5 bases. Looked up from germline, CDR1 is MDHEN and CDR2 is SYDVKM. The CDR3 is CASCQGTGGAGGYGYTF. The CDR3, as DNA: TGTGCCAGCTGTCAGGGGACAGGGGGCGCGGGTGGGTATGGCTACACCTTC.

This chain uses TRBV5-1 with TRBJ2-1, with D possibly TRBD2 on 7 matching bases. The germline V gene has CDR1 SGHRS and CDR2 YFSETQ. There are 16 residues in the CDR3. V was pared by 4 bases and J by 6 bases, with 20 bases between. This chain's CDR3 is CASSGQPRGGGNEQFF. The CDR3 DNA reads as TGCGCCAGCAGCGGGCAACCCAGGGGAGGGGGCAATGAGCAGTTCTTC.

This clone was counted once. The genes are TRBV4-3 and TRBJ2-1; 7 positions match TRBD2. The ends lost 6 bases at V and 1 base at J; junction bases unmatched: 0. This CDR3 spans 13 amino acids. Germline-derived CDR1 and CDR2 are LGHNA and YSLEER. The DNA of the CDR3 is TGCGCCAGCAGTAGCGGGTCCTACAATGAGCAGTTCTTC. Residues: CASSSGSYNEQFF.

This clone has only a few counts. The CDR3 protein is CASRKDGTRSQHF. CDR3 coding DNA: TGTGCCAGCAGAAAAGACGGCACGAGGTCCCAGCATTTT. This rearrangement joins TRBV12-3 or TRBV12-4 to TRBJ1-5; D remains unclear. The CDR3 loop spans 13 amino acids. V was pared by 6 bases and J by 11 bases, with 17 bases between.

The V and J genes are TRBV19 and TRBJ1-5; possible D gene TRBD1, 5 bases. In germline, CDR1 is LNHDA, CDR2 SQIVND (reference sequence). Trimming took 3 bases from V and 1 from J, leaving 13 bases between them. This CDR3 comprises 16 residues. The CDR3 loop is CASSIPGGLSNQPQHF. CDR3 sequence (DNA): TGTGCCAGTAGTATTCCCGGGGGGTTGAGCAATCAGCCCCAGCATTTT.

About this clone itself: Other DNA sequences in this sample translate to the same CDR3. The rearrangement links TRBV5-1 to TRBJ2-5, with 11 bases lining up with TRBD2. Germline CDR1 reads SGHRS; CDR2 reads YFSETQ. The J segment lost 3 bases and the V segment lost 6 bases, leaving 10 bases of the junction unmatched. This CDR3 contains 16 residues. In DNA, the CDR3 is TGCGCCAGCATGGGGCTAGCGGGAGGTCCAAAAGAGACCCAGTACTTC. This translates into CASMGLAGGPKETQYF. The whole variable domain, filled in from reference TRBV5-1 and TRBJ2-5, reads KAGVTQTPRYLIKTRGQQVTLSCSPISGHRSVSWYQQTPGQGLQFLFEYFSETQRNKGNFPGRFSGRQFSNSRSEMNVSTLELGDSALYLCASMGLAGGPKETQYFGPGTRLLVL.